These 13 T cell receptor beta chains share one sample of origin, sequenced in a study of cytotoxic CD8 clonotypes in ibrutinib-treated CLL. Sequenced by immunoSEQ multiplex PCR; TCRdb stores in-frame clones only, minus some. This table has more than 200,000 clones, around 70% appearing once. Sequenced material: PBMCs, taken after 12 months of ibrutinib treatment. The receptors were sampled from a human donor with chronic lymphocytic leukemia.

This chain links TRBV6-5 with TRBJ2-2; tentatively, D is TRBD1 or TRBD2 (5 bases each). The CDR3 runs 14 residues. The V end was cut by 6 bases, the J end by 1 base, with 9 bases between. Germline V gene data show CDR1 as MNHEY and CDR2 as SVGAGI. The CDR3 bases are TGTGCCAGCAGCAGCGGACAGAACACCGGGGAGCTGTTTTTT. It translates to CASSSGQNTGELFF.

The chain joins TRBV6-5 to TRBJ2-7; 12 bases agree with TRBD2. Germline CDR1 and CDR2: MNHEY and SVGAGI. V lost 4 bases and J lost 0; bases outside the gene matches: 4. The CDR3 length is 16 residues. The CDR3 spells CASSSLTSGSSYEQYF. DNA for the CDR3: TGTGCCAGCAGTTCCCTGACTAGCGGGAGCTCCTACGAGCAGTACTTC.

As for this clone: A junction end diverges from the germline sequence, so it may reflect a read error. The genes are TRBV7-7 and TRBJ2-1, with no clear D. Germline CDR1 is SSHAT and CDR2 is FNYEAQ (reference sequence). The CDR3 contains 15 residues. For the CDR3, the DNA is TGTGCTAGCAGCTTAACTTGGAACTCTAACAATGAGCAGTTCTTC. This sequence encodes CASSLTWNSNNEQFF. Full variable domain (rest looked up from reference TRBV7-7 and TRBJ2-1): GAGVSQSPRYKVTKRGQDVTLRCDPISSHATLYWYQQALGQGPEFLTYFNYEAQPDKSGLPSDRFSAERPEGSISTLTIQRTEQRDSAMYRCASSLTWNSNNEQFFGPGTRLTVL.

CDR3 nucleotides: TGCGCCAGCAGCTTGGGGCTAGCGGGGTACCAAGAGACCCAGTACTTC. Translating it yields CASSLGLAGYQETQYF. This chain connects TRBV5-1 to TRBJ2-5; 9 bases fit TRBD2. The V gene end was trimmed by 0 bases and the J gene end by 0 bases; junction bases not matched to a gene: 3. The CDR3 has 16 amino acids. Germline V gene sequence: CDR1 SGHRS, CDR2 YFSETQ.

The rearrangement joins TRBV29-1 to TRBJ1-4; perhaps TRBD1 as D (6 bases). The CDR3 spans 13 residues. Deletions cut 8 bases from V and 8 bases from J, with 18 bases between. Germline CDR1 and CDR2: SQVTM and ANQGSEA. Here the CDR3 DNA reads TGCAGCACCGCGGGGGGGGCAAGCGAAAAACTGTTTTTT. Protein: CSTAGGASEKLFF.

The genes are TRBV6-1 and TRBJ1-5; D gene uncertain. Germline V gene sequence: CDR1 MNHNS, CDR2 SASEGT. The CDR3 has 15 amino acids. V shed 2 bases and J shed 5 bases, with 13 bases lying between them. CDR3 coding DNA: TGTGCCAGCAGTGAACCCGCCAGAGGCCATCAGCCCCAGCATTTT. Protein: CASSEPARGHQPQHF.

V is TRBV28 and J is TRBJ2-7, with 7 bases identical to TRBD1. The CDR3 contains 12 residues. The ends lost 5 bases at V and 9 bases at J; junction bases unmatched: 7. Germline values: CDR1 MDHEN, CDR2 SYDVKM. The CDR3 nucleotides are TGTGCCAGCAGTCTAGGGACAGCCTGGCAGTACTTC. Protein: CASSLGTAWQYF. Based on the CDR3 plus reference TRBV28 and TRBJ2-7, the full variable domain is DVKVTQSSRYLVKRTGEKVFLECVQDMDHENMFWYRQDPGLGLRLIYFSYDVKMKEKGDIPEGYSVSREKKERFSLILESASTNQTSMYLCASSLGTAWQYFGPGTRLTVT.

V usage is TRBV6-5 and J usage is TRBJ1-5, with 7 bases fitting TRBD1. V trimming: 6 bases; J trimming: 5 bases; junction bases outside the gene matches: 7. Germline CDR1 and CDR2: MNHEY and SVGAGI. The CDR3 loop spans 14 amino acids. CDR3 amino acids: CASRRTGDYQPQHF. The CDR3 DNA is TGTGCCAGCAGGCGGACAGGCGATTATCAGCCCCAGCATTTT.

The chain combines TRBV7-2 with TRBJ2-1, with D possibly being TRBD1 (6 bases). V dropped 1 base and J dropped 1 base, with 8 bases sitting between them. Looked up from germline, CDR1 is SGHTA and CDR2 is FQGNSA. The CDR3 extends over 15 amino acids. CDR3 loop: CASSLDGQSYNEQFF. CDR3 bases: TGTGCCAGCAGCTTAGACGGACAGTCCTACAATGAGCAGTTCTTC.

The chain employs TRBV30 and TRBJ1-1; TRBD1 matches 9 bases. With 4 bases clipped from V and 5 bases from J, the junction kept 11 bases outside the gene matches. The CDR3 extends over 15 amino acids. The germline gives CDR1 GTSNPN, CDR2 SVGIG (reference sequence). Written as DNA, the CDR3 is TGTGCCTGGAATGGACTTAGGACAGGGGAGACTGAAGCTTTCTTT. Residues: CAWNGLRTGETEAFF.

This clone was seen only a few times. The chain recombines TRBV9 with TRBJ1-2; possibly TRBD1 for D (5 bases). V lost 3 bases and J 0 bases, leaving 15 bases between the germline ends. Germline V gene data show CDR1 as SGDLS and CDR2 as YYNGEE. This CDR3 has 16 residues. CDR3 DNA sequence: TGTGCCAGCAGCGCCCTGGGGGGGATTTCTAACTATGGCTACACCTTC. It codes for CASSALGGISNYGYTF.

J is TRBJ2-5 and V is TRBV7-9; 10 positions match TRBD1. The germline V gene has CDR1 SEHNR and CDR2 FQNEAQ (reference sequence). There are 15 residues in the CDR3. The junction had 8 bases not matched to a gene; V was cut back by 5 bases and J by 5 bases. CDR3 coding DNA: TGTGCCAGCAGCACGGGACAGGGGAATTGGGAGACCCAGTACTTC. Protein product: CASSTGQGNWETQYF.

J is TRBJ1-6 and V is TRBV18; no definite D call. V was shortened by 3 bases and J by 10 bases, with 13 bases between the two germline ends. Germline V gene lookup returns CDR1 KGHSH and CDR2 LQKENI. The CDR3 extends over 14 amino acids. The CDR3, as DNA: TGTGCCAGCTCACCGTTACAGTCGAAATCACCCCTCCACTTT. Translated: CASSPLQSKSPLHF.